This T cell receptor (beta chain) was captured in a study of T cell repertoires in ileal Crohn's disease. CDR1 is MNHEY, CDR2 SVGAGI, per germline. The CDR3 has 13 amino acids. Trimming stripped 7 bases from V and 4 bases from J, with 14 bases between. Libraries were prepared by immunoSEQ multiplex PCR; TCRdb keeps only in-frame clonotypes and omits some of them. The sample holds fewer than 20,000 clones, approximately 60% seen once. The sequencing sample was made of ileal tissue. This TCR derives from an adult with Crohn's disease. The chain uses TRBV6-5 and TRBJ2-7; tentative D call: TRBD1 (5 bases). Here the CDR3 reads CASKSGQYYEQYF. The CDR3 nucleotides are TGTGCCAGCAAATCAGGGCAGTATTACGAGCAGTACTTC.